Included here is one T cell receptor beta chain sequence, with context. These data originate in a study of shared clonotypes between healthy human individuals. Clones were sequenced by immunoSEQ multiplex PCR, and TCRdb holds only the in-frame ones, with some missing. The sample records 2 million to 2.5 million clones, approximately 93% being singletons. Splitting of CD4+ cells produced CD45RA+ naive and CD45RA-negative memory subsets. There are 16 residues in the CDR3. After removal of 6 bases from V and 2 bases from J, the junction contained 11 bases not matched to a gene. Germline assignment: CDR1 WSHSY and CDR2 SAAADI.

The clonotype originates from a man younger than 35 in good health. Some clones in this sample may be carry-over from other donors' samples. The rearrangement links TRBV10-2 to TRBJ2-7; 9 bases are shared with TRBD2. Sequencing input: naive CD4+ T cells from PBMCs. Subset specified: CD45RA+ positively selected. CDR3 sequence: CASRDGRASGTYEQYF. The CDR3 DNA follows: TGCGCCAGCAGGGACGGTCGGGCTAGCGGGACCTACGAGCAGTACTTC.